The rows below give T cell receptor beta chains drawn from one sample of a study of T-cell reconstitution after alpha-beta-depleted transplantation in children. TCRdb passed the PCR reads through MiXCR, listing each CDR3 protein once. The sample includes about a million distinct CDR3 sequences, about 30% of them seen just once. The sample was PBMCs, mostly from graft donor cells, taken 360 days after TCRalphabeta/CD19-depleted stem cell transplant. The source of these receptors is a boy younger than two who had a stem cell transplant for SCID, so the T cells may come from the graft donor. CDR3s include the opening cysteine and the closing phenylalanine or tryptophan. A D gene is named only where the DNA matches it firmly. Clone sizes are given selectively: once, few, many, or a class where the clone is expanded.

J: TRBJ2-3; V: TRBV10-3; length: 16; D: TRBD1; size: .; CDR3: CAISERTGVGTDTQYF; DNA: TGTGCCATCAGTGAGCGAACAGGGGTCGGGACAGATACGCAGTATTTT
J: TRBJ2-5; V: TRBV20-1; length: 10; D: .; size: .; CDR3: CSADRETQYF; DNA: TGCAGTGCTGACCGGGAGACCCAGTACTTC
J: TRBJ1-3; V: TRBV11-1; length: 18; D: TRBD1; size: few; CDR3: CASTPTPITGVSGNTIYF; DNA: TGTGCCAGCACCCCTACCCCTATTACAGGGGTCTCTGGAAACACCATATATTTT
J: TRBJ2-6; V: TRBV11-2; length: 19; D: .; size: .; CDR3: CASSSRNVAKYSGANVLTF; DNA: TGTGCCAGCAGCTCCCGTAACGTGGCTAAATATTCTGGGGCCAACGTCCTGACTTTC
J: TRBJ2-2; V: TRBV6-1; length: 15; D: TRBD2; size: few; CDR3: CATNRLADNTGELFF; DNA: TGTGCCACCAACCGACTAGCGGACAACACCGGGGAGCTGTTTTTT
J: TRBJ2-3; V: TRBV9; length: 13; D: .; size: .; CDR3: CASALGVSDTQYF; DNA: TGTGCCAGCGCTCTCGGAGTTTCAGATACGCAGTATTTT
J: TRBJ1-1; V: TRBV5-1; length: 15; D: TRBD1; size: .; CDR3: CASSTSGQMNTEAFF; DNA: TGCGCCAGCAGCACTTCGGGACAGATGAACACTGAAGCTTTCTTT
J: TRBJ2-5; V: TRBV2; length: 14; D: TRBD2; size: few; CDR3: CASVRGGDQETQYF; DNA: TGTGCCAGCGTCCGCGGGGGGGACCAAGAGACCCAGTACTTC
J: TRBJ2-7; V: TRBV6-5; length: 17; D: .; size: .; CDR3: CASSWAQGRKSSYEQYF; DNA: TGTGCCAGCAGTTGGGCCCAGGGCAGGAAAAGCTCCTACGAGCAGTACTTC
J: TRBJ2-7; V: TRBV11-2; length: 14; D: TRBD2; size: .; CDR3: CASSWQRGVYEQYF; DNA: TGTGCCAGCAGCTGGCAGCGGGGGGTCTACGAGCAGTACTTC
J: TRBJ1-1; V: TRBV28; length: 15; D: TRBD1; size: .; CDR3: CASLRLGTGNTEAFF; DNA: TGTGCCAGCTTAAGACTCGGGACAGGGAACACTGAAGCTTTCTTT
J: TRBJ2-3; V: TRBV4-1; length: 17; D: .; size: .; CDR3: CASSQDRQAISTDTQYF; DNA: TGCGCCAGCAGCCAAGATCGACAAGCGATAAGCACAGATACGCAGTATTTT
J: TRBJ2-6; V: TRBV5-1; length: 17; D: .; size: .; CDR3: CASSLVPGLSGANVLTF; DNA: TGCGCCAGCAGCTTGGTTCCAGGCCTCTCTGGGGCCAACGTCCTGACTTTC
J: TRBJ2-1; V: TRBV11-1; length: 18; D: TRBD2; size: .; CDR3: CASSLGPGLAGNYNEQFF; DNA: TGTGCCAGCAGCTTAGGTCCGGGACTAGCGGGGAATTACAATGAGCAGTTCTTC
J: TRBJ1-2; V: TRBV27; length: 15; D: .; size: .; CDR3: CASSLGHPSGYGYTF; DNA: TGTGCCAGCAGTTTGGGACATCCGAGCGGCTATGGCTACACCTTC
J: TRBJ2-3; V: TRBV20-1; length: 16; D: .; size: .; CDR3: CSARDDEGFLTDTQYF; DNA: TGCAGTGCTAGAGATGACGAGGGGTTCCTCACAGATACGCAGTATTTT
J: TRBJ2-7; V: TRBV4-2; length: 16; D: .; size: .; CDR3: CASSQDSGEGAYEQYF; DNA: TGTGCCAGCAGCCAAGATAGTGGCGAAGGCGCCTACGAGCAGTACTTC
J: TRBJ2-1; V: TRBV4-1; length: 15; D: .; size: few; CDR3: CASRLVGHRNNEQFF; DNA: TGCGCCAGCAGACTGGTAGGCCACCGTAACAATGAGCAGTTCTTC
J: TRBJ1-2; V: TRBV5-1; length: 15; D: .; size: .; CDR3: CASSHRDTKGHGYTF; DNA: TGCGCCAGCAGCCACCGGGACACGAAGGGACACGGCTACACCTTC
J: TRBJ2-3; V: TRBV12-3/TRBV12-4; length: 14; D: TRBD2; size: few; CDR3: CASRPPGGPDTQYF; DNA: TGTGCCAGCAGGCCCCCGGGGGGGCCGGATACGCAGTATTTT
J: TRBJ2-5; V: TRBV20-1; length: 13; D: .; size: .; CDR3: CSASALSQETQYF; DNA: TGCAGTGCTAGCGCTCTCTCGCAAGAGACCCAGTACTTC
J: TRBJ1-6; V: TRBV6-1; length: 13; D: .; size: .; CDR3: CASSEGGGSPLHF; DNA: TGTGCCAGCAGTGAAGGGGGGGGATCACCCCTCCACTTT
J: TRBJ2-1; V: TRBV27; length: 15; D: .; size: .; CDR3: CASFSFAGVLDEQFF; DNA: TGTGCCAGCTTTTCGTTTGCAGGGGTTTTAGATGAGCAGTTCTTC
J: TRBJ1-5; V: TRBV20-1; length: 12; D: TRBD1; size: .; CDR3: CSARAWTGNQHF; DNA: TGCAGTGCTAGAGCTTGGACAGGGAACCAGCATTTT
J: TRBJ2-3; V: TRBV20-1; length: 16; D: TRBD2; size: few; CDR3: CSASLAGGPATDTQYF; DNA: TGCAGTGCTTCCTTAGCGGGGGGGCCTGCCACAGATACGCAGTATTTT
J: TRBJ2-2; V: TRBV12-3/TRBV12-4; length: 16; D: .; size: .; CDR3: CASSLGSTANTGELFF; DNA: TGTGCCAGCAGTTTGGGTTCGACAGCGAACACCGGGGAGCTGTTTTTT
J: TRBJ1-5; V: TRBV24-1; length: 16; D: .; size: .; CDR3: CATSDPGRGGNQPQHF; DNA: TGTGCCACCAGTGACCCTGGGAGGGGTGGAAATCAGCCCCAGCATTTT
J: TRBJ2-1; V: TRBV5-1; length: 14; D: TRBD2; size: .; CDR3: CASSQRGGPNEQFF; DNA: TGCGCCAGCAGTCAGCGGGGGGGCCCCAATGAGCAGTTCTTC
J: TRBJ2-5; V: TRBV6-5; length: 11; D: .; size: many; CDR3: CASSRRETQYF; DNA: TGTGCCAGCAGCCGACGAGAGACCCAGTACTTC
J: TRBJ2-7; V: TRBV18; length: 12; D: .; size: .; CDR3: CASSPSSDEQYF; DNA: TGTGCCAGCTCACCATCTTCTGACGAGCAGTACTTC
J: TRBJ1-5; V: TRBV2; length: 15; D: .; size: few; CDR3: CASTDPSISNQPQHF; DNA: TGTGCCAGCACGGACCCGAGCATTAGCAATCAGCCCCAGCATTTT
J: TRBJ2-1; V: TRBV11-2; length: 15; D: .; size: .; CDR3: CASSLVPAQITPQFF; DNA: TGTGCCAGCAGCTTAGTGCCAGCCCAAATTACCCCGCAGTTCTTC
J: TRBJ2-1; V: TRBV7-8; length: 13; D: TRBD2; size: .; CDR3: CASSSSSGGSQFF; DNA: TGTGCCAGCAGCTCCTCTAGCGGGGGTTCTCAGTTCTTC
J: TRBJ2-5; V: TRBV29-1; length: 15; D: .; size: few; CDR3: CSVPGGLWYQETQYF; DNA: TGCAGCGTGCCCGGGGGACTCTGGTACCAAGAGACCCAGTACTTC
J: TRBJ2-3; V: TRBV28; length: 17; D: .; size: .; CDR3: CASSPPRGKTSTDTQYF; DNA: TGTGCCAGCAGCCCCCCCCGGGGGAAAACTAGCACAGATACGCAGTATTTT
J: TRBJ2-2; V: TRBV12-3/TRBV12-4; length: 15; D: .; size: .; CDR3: CASSFSAQNTGELFF; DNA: TGTGCCAGCAGTTTCTCCGCACAGAACACCGGGGAGCTGTTTTTT
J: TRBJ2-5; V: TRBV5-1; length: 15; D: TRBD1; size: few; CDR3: CASNRQGGMEETQYF; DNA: TGCGCCAGCAACAGACAGGGGGGGATGGAGGAGACCCAGTACTTC
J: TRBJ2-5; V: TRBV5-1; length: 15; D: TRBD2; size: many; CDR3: CASSLRGGLQETQYF; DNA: TGTGCCAGCTCCCTGCGCGGGGGGCTTCAAGAGACCCAGTACTTC
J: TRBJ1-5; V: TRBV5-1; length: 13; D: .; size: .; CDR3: CASRPGSEEPQHF; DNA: TGCGCCAGCAGACCAGGGAGTGAGGAGCCCCAGCATTTT
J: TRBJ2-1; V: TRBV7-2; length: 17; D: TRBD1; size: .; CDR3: CASSLPRTGGLGNEQFF; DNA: TGTGCCAGCAGCTTACCCAGGACAGGGGGCCTGGGGAATGAGCAGTTCTTC
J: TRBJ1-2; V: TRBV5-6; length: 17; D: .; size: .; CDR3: CASSPRGRGKSDNGYTF; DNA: TGTGCCAGCAGCCCAAGGGGCAGGGGCAAATCGGATAATGGCTACACCTTC
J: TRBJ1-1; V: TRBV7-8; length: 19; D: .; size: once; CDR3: CASSIGYTGPLPLNTEAFF; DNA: TGTGCCAGCAGCATAGGGTATACAGGGCCCCTACCCTTGAACACTGAAGCTTTCTTT
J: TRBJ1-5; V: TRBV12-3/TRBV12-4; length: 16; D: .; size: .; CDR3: CASSSPGRRNNQPQHF; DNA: TGTGCCAGCAGTTCCCCGGGAAGGCGAAATAATCAGCCCCAGCATTTT
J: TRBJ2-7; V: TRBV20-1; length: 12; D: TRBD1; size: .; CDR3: CSARQGHYEQYF; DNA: TGCAGTGCCAGACAGGGACACTACGAGCAGTACTTC
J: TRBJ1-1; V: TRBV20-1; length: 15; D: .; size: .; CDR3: CSARALERGNTEAFF; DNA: TGCAGTGCTAGAGCCCTGGAACGGGGGAACACTGAAGCTTTCTTT
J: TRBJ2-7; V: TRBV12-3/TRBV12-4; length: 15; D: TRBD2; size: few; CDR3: CASTRGLAGPYEQYF; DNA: TGTGCCAGCACCAGGGGACTAGCGGGTCCCTACGAGCAGTACTTC
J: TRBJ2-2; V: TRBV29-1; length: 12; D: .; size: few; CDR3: CSVEAYTGELFF; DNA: TGCAGCGTTGAAGCGTACACCGGGGAGCTGTTTTTT
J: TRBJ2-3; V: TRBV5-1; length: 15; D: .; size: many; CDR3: CASSLDLIRGDTQYF; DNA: TGCGCCAGCAGCTTGGACTTAATAAGGGGAGATACGCAGTATTTT
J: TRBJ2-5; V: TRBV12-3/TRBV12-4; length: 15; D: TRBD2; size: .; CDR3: CASSGRLAEQETQYF; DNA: TGTGCCAGCAGTGGAAGACTAGCGGAGCAAGAGACCCAGTACTTC
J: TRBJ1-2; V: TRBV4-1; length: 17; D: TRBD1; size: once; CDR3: CASSQSETGGPLYGYTF; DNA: TGCGCCAGCAGCCAGTCAGAGACAGGGGGCCCCCTCTATGGCTACACCTTC
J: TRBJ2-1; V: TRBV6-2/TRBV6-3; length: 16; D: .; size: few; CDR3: CASSYPRPGSKNEQFF; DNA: TGTGCCAGCAGTTACCCGCGGCCGGGTTCCAAAAATGAGCAGTTCTTC
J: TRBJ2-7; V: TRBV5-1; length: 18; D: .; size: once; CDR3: CASSLEPLIATLQVEQYF; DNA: TGCGCCAGCAGCTTGGAACCACTGATAGCCACCCTACAGGTCGAGCAGTACTTC
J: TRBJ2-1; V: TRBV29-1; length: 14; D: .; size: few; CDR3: CSLRQERNHNEQFF; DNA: TGCAGCTTACGTCAGGAGAGGAACCACAATGAGCAGTTCTTC
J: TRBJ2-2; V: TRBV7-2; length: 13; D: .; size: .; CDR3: CASSLGRHGELFF; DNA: TGTGCCAGCAGCTTAGGGCGGCACGGGGAGCTGTTTTTT
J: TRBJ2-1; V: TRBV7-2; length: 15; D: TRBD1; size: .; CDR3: CASSLGDRVHNEQFF; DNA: TGTGCCAGCAGCTTAGGGGACAGGGTACACAATGAGCAGTTCTTC
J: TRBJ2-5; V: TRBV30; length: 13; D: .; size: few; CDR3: CAWSKGVQETQYF; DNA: TGTGCCTGGAGCAAGGGGGTACAAGAGACCCAGTACTTC
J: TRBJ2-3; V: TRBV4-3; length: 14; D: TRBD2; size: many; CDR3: CASSPASGTDTQYF; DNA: TGCGCCAGCAGCCCGGCTAGCGGTACAGATACGCAGTATTTT
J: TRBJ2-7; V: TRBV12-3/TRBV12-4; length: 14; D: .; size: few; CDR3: CASSLAGTYYEQYF; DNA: TGTGCCAGCAGTTTAGCTGGGACCTACTACGAGCAGTACTTC
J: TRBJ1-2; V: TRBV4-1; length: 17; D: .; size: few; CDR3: CASSQQEKGRRNYGYTF; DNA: TGCGCCAGCAGCCAACAGGAGAAGGGTAGGAGAAACTATGGCTACACCTTC